The rows below give T cell receptor beta chains drawn from one sample of a study of blood T cell repertoires in COVID-19. Method: immunoSEQ multiplex PCR; TCRdb's copy keeps in-frame clones and lacks some. The table lists about 340,000 clones, around 80% of them singletons, with around 3% in the top ten. The material sequenced was peripheral blood. These receptors were collected from a man aged 30 to 45 with active or convalescent COVID-19. Each CDR3 is given with its conserved first and last residue. A D gene is named only where the DNA matches it firmly. Where a row states a size, it is once, few, many or the class of an expanded clone; other rows omit it.

v_gene: TRBV19; j_gene: TRBJ1-4; abundance: .; d_gene: .; CDR3aa: CASSIVGHTGTNEKLFF; CDR3nt: TGTGCCAGTAGTATAGTCGGACATACGGGCACTAATGAAAAACTGTTTTTT
v_gene: TRBV12-3/TRBV12-4; j_gene: TRBJ1-1; abundance: .; d_gene: .; CDR3aa: CASSLNGGTEAFF; CDR3nt: TGTGCCAGCAGTTTAAACGGGGGGACTGAAGCTTTCTTT
v_gene: TRBV27; j_gene: TRBJ2-7; abundance: .; d_gene: .; CDR3aa: CASSLSPIYEQYF; CDR3nt: TGTGCCAGCAGTTTATCCCCTATCTACGAGCAGTACTTC
v_gene: TRBV10-2; j_gene: TRBJ1-2; abundance: .; d_gene: .; CDR3aa: CASSEVGDYGYTF; CDR3nt: TGCGCCAGCAGTGAGGTAGGAGACTATGGCTACACCTTC
v_gene: TRBV2; j_gene: TRBJ1-3; abundance: .; d_gene: TRBD1; CDR3aa: CASSGIQGESGNTIYF; CDR3nt: TGTGCCAGCAGCGGTATCCAGGGGGAATCTGGAAACACCATATATTTT
v_gene: TRBV29-1; j_gene: TRBJ2-2; abundance: .; d_gene: TRBD1; CDR3aa: CSVEDPGTARAGELFF; CDR3nt: TGCAGCGTTGAAGATCCAGGGACAGCAAGGGCCGGGGAGCTGTTTTTT
v_gene: TRBV7-2; j_gene: TRBJ1-5; abundance: .; d_gene: .; CDR3aa: CASSTGTYGNQPQHF; CDR3nt: TGTGCCAGCAGCACCGGGACATATGGCAATCAGCCCCAGCATTTT
v_gene: TRBV18; j_gene: TRBJ2-5; abundance: .; d_gene: .; CDR3aa: CASSENSQETQYF; CDR3nt: TGTGCCAGCTCAGAGAACTCACAAGAGACCCAGTACTTC
v_gene: TRBV7-6; j_gene: TRBJ1-6; abundance: .; d_gene: TRBD1; CDR3aa: CASSPNRGNSPLHF; CDR3nt: TGTGCCAGCAGCCCTAACAGGGGGAATTCACCCCTCCACTTT
v_gene: TRBV7-3; j_gene: TRBJ2-2; abundance: .; d_gene: .; CDR3aa: CASSDTGRTGELFF; CDR3nt: TGTGCCAGCAGCGACACTGGTCGGACCGGGGAGCTGTTTTTT
v_gene: TRBV11-2; j_gene: TRBJ1-1; abundance: .; d_gene: TRBD1; CDR3aa: CASSFSTGGETEAFF; CDR3nt: TGTGCCAGCAGCTTCTCGACAGGGGGGGAAACTGAAGCTTTCTTT
v_gene: TRBV10-3; j_gene: TRBJ2-7; abundance: .; d_gene: TRBD2; CDR3aa: CAVGDSGRRSRNYEQYF; CDR3nt: TGTGCAGTCGGGGATAGCGGGAGAAGAAGCAGAAACTACGAGCAGTACTTC
v_gene: TRBV4-1; j_gene: TRBJ2-7; abundance: .; d_gene: .; CDR3aa: CASSPTGVGSLEQYF; CDR3nt: TGCGCCAGCAGCCCTACGGGGGTGGGGAGCCTCGAGCAGTACTTC
v_gene: TRBV2; j_gene: TRBJ2-1; abundance: few; d_gene: .; CDR3aa: CASTAGGEQFF; CDR3nt: TGTGCCTCTACGGCCGGGGGTGAGCAGTTCTTC
v_gene: TRBV5-4; j_gene: TRBJ2-7; abundance: once; d_gene: TRBD2; CDR3aa: CASSAGTIEQYF; CDR3nt: TGTGCCAGCAGCGCAGGGACTATCGAGCAGTACTTC
v_gene: TRBV5-6; j_gene: TRBJ2-1; abundance: .; d_gene: TRBD1; CDR3aa: CASSLPLAAGGFYNEQFF; CDR3nt: TGTGCCAGCAGCTTGCCTCTCGCGGCAGGGGGCTTTTACAATGAGCAGTTCTTC
v_gene: TRBV7-5; j_gene: TRBJ1-1; abundance: .; d_gene: .; CDR3aa: CARSFHSGGRGGLMNTEAFF; CDR3nt: TGTGCCAGAAGCTTCCATAGTGGGGGACGAGGCGGACTAATGAACACTGAAGCTTTCTTT
v_gene: TRBV6-1; j_gene: TRBJ2-7; abundance: .; d_gene: .; CDR3aa: CASSERSRREQYF; CDR3nt: TGTGCCAGCAGTGAAAGGAGTAGGAGGGAGCAGTACTTC
v_gene: TRBV5-1; j_gene: TRBJ2-2; abundance: once; d_gene: TRBD2; CDR3aa: CASKHAGGPTGELFF; CDR3nt: TGCGCCAGCAAGCACGCGGGGGGCCCCACCGGGGAGCTGTTTTTT
v_gene: TRBV7-2; j_gene: TRBJ1-6; abundance: .; d_gene: .; CDR3aa: CASSLEAGLDSPLHF; CDR3nt: TGTGCCAGCAGCTTAGAGGCAGGGCTGGATTCACCCCTCCACTTT